The clone carrying this T cell receptor (beta chain) was recorded a few times. This sample is part of a study of PD-1 blockade in classical Hodgkin lymphoma. Each patient relapsed following autologous stem cell transplantation, and prior brentuximab vedotin exposure differed. The method was immunoSEQ multiplex PCR; TCRdb's version includes in-frame clones alone and lacks a portion of them. The table has some 62,000 clones, roughly 88% seen once; the top ten hold under 15%. The CDR3 contains 16 residues. Germline V gene lookup returns CDR1 SGHDN and CDR2 FVKESK. V lost 3 bases and J lost 0, with 14 bases in between.

V is TRBV14 and J is TRBJ1-2; D is possibly TRBD1 (5 bases). The material sequenced was peripheral blood mononuclear cells (PBMCs), taken at baseline. The receptor's source is a human donor with classical Hodgkin lymphoma. The CDR3 region has the DNA TGTGCCAGCAGCCACCAGGGAGTTGGGGCTAACTATGGCTACACCTTC. Translating it yields CASSHQGVGANYGYTF.